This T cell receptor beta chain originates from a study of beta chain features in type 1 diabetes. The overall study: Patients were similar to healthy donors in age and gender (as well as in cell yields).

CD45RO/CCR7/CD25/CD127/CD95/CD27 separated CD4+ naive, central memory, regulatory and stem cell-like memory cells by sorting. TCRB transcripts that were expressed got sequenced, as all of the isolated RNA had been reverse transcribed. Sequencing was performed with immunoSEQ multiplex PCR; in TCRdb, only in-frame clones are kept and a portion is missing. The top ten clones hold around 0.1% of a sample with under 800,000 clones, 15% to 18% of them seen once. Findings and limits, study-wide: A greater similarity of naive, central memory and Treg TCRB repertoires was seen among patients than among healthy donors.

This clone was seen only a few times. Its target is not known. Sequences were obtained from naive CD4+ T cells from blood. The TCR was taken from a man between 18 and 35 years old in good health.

The CDR3 spells CASSISPGSLGDTQYF. The CDR3 DNA sequence: TGTGCCAGTAGTATATCTCCGGGTAGCCTCGGGGATACGCAGTATTTT. This chain connects TRBV19 to TRBJ2-3; D uncertain. Germline V CDR1 and CDR2: LNHDA, SQIVND (reference sequence). This CDR3 has 16 amino acids. Deletions cut 2 bases from V and 6 bases from J, with 18 bases between.